This is a list of T cell receptor beta chains from one sample in a study of OX40 agonist ivuxolimab in advanced cancers. The repertoire was sequenced with immunoSEQ multiplex PCR; TCRdb's copy has only in-frame clones and lacks some. This sample has approximately 80,000 clones, with roughly 89% found just once. The sequencing here drew on CD4+ or CD8+ T cells sorted from blood, taken in a trial of the OX40 agonist ivuxolimab. The receptors here all came from an adult with an advanced solid tumor such as melanoma, head and neck, liver or kidney cancer. The CDR3 runs from the conserved cysteine through the conserved F or W. The D gene is left open where the match is weak. Clone sizes are given selectively: once, few, many, or a class where the clone is expanded.

size	V	J	D	DNA	CDR3
NA	TRBV15	TRBJ2-2	NA	TGTGCCACCAGCAGAGATGTGAGGGTCGGGGAGCTGTTTTTT	CATSRDVRVGELFF
once	TRBV18	TRBJ2-3	NA	TGTGCCAGCTCACTAGATAGCACAGATACGCAGTATTTT	CASSLDSTDTQYF
few	TRBV19	TRBJ1-5	NA	TGTGCCAGTAGTATTCGACCCCCGCAGAAGGGCAATCAGCCCCAGCATTTT	CASSIRPPQKGNQPQHF
NA	TRBV11-2	TRBJ1-2	NA	TGTGCCAGCAGCTTAAAGGGTTCCGGGCCTTATGGCTACACCTTC	CASSLKGSGPYGYTF
NA	TRBV15	TRBJ1-5	NA	TGTGCCACCAGCAGAGATTATCCCGCAGGAGGACAGCCCCAGCATTTT	CATSRDYPAGGQPQHF
once	TRBV11-2	TRBJ2-1	NA	TGTGCCAGCAGCTTCCCCCGGGTAGCTGCTGAGCAGTTCTTC	CASSFPRVAAEQFF
NA	TRBV29-1	TRBJ1-1	TRBD1	TGCAGCGTTGAAGTAGGGGACAGTCCCACTGAAGCTTTCTTT	CSVEVGDSPTEAFF
NA	TRBV19	TRBJ1-1	NA	TGTGCCAGTAGTCCCCGGACCGCCTTGAACACTGAAGCTTTCTTT	CASSPRTALNTEAFF
NA	TRBV9	TRBJ2-1	TRBD2	TGTGCCAGCAGCCCCCAGGGACTAGTATATCATGAGCAGTTCTTC	CASSPQGLVYHEQFF
NA	TRBV11-2	TRBJ2-3	NA	TGTGCCAGCAGTGGGAGCCGCACAGATACGCAGTATTTT	CASSGSRTDTQYF
once	TRBV5-1	TRBJ2-2	NA	TGCGCCAGCAGCTTGCTGGGCGCGAACACCGGGGAGCTGTTTTTT	CASSLLGANTGELFF
once	TRBV7-2	TRBJ2-2	NA	TGTGCCAGCAGCTTAGGTCTATATACCGGGGAGCTGTTTTTT	CASSLGLYTGELFF